A single sample is the source of the 8 T cell receptor beta chains below, sequenced in a study of human T cells and chemical hapten exposure. Time point in this sample: patch test 1, 2 weeks after DPC sensitization. Described treatment: therapeutic diphenylcyclopropenone sensitization with weekly scalp DPC. MiXCR, applied by TCRdb to the RACE reads, yields one record per CDR3 protein. Here the sample spans 70,000 to 75,000 distinct CDR3 sequences, around 30% being singletons. Sequencing was performed on whole blood, taken in connection with sensitization to the hapten diphenylcyclopropenone (DPC). These receptors were taken from a man aged 35 to 55 with alopecia areata. Some clones in this sample may be carry-over from other donors' samples.

This clonotype appeared a few times. The chain has TRBV4-2 and TRBJ1-1; D is uncertain. V was pared by 3 bases and J by 8 bases, with 7 bases between. This CDR3 has 11 amino acids. Germline CDR1 reads LGHNA; CDR2 reads YNFKEQ. CDR3 nucleotide sequence: TGTGCCAGCAGCCAGTCGACAGAAGCTTTCTTT. Translation: CASSQSTEAFF.

The chain employs TRBV6-5 and TRBJ1-4; 10 bases align to TRBD1. The CDR3 runs to 15 residues. The V gene's germline CDR1 is MNHEY and CDR2 SVGAGI. The V and J ends lost 4 bases and 8 bases, in that order; junction bases with no gene match: 7. CDR3 residues: CASSSETGGYEKLFF. DNA of the CDR3: TGTGCCAGCAGTTCGGAGACAGGGGGCTACGAAAAACTGTTTTTT.

This chain joins TRBV5-6 and TRBJ2-3; 7 nucleotides align to TRBD1. This CDR3 has 15 residues. J gave up 2 bases and V 2 bases, and 5 bases lay outside the gene matches. Germline CDR1 SGHDT, CDR2 YYEEEE. Here the CDR3 DNA reads TGTGCCAGCAGCTTAAACGGACAGGCCACAGATACGCAGTATTTT. Residues: CASSLNGQATDTQYF. Combining the CDR3 with reference TRBV5-6 and TRBJ2-3 gives the whole variable domain DAGVTQSPTHLIKTRGQQVTLRCSPKSGHDTVSWYQQALGQGPQFIFQYYEEEERQRGNFPDRFSGHQFPNYSSELNVNALLLGDSALYLCASSLNGQATDTQYFGPGTRLTVL.

This clonotype occurred many times. In nucleotides, the CDR3 is TGCAGTGCTAGATTCCGGACTAGCGGCAAAAACATTCAGTACTTC. This sequence encodes CSARFRTSGKNIQYF. The chain has TRBV20-1 and TRBJ2-4; TRBD2 agrees at 10 bases. J lost 3 bases, V lost 2 bases, and 4 bases had no gene match. The V gene's germline CDR1 is DFQATT and CDR2 SNEGSKA (reference sequence). The CDR3 spans 15 residues.

This clonotype was observed a few times. The chain couples TRBV6-5 to TRBJ2-7; D remains unclear. Germline loops: CDR1 MNHEY, CDR2 SVGAGI. V gave up 0 bases and J gave up 3 bases, with 9 bases separating them. The CDR3 loop spans 14 amino acids. In nucleotides, the CDR3 is TGTGCCAGCAGTTACTCCGGCGGAAGCTACGAGCAGTACTTC. It encodes CASSYSGGSYEQYF.

The J gene is TRBJ2-1, the V gene TRBV2; D may match TRBD1 or TRBD2 (5 bases each). Germline V gives CDR1 SNHLY, CDR2 FYNNEI. The CDR3 has 14 residues. Trimming left V 6 bases short and J 7 bases short, with 16 bases between. CDR3 sequence reads: CASRARDGANEQFF. The CDR3 DNA reads TGTGCCAGCAGAGCTCGGGACGGGGCTAATGAGCAGTTCTTC.

This clonotype was found a few times. The chain carries TRBV20-1 and TRBJ1-2, with a tentative D call TRBD1 (5 bases). This CDR3 region has 11 residues. Germline V gene data show CDR1 as DFQATT and CDR2 as SNEGSKA (reference sequence). Trimming took off 8 bases at V and 7 bases at J, with 14 bases between the two ends. CDR3 in DNA: TGCAGTCCCATGGCAGGGTCTGGCTACACCTTC. This translates into CSPMAGSGYTF.

The rearrangement links TRBV7-2 to TRBJ1-4; D gene uncertain. Germline CDR1 is SGHTA and CDR2 is FQGNSA. Trimming stripped 1 base from V and 3 bases from J, with 9 bases between. This CDR3 region has 15 residues. CDR3 in DNA: TGTGCCAGCAGCTTAGATGAGGGTCCTAATGAAAAACTGTTTTTT. Translated: CASSLDEGPNEKLFF. Together with reference TRBV7-2 and TRBJ1-4, the CDR3 gives the full variable domain: GAGVSQSPSNKVTEKGKDVELRCDPISGHTALYWYRQSLGQGLEFLIYFQGNSAPDKSGLPSDRFSAERTGGSVSTLTIQRTQQEDSAVYLCASSLDEGPNEKLFFGSGTQLSVL.